A selection of T cell receptor beta chains follows, all from one sample in a study of shared T cell receptors in the human thymus. The assay was immunoSEQ multiplex PCR, and TCRdb's table has in-frame clones only and misses some. The table shows some 760,000 clones, with approximately 83% occurring only once. These data are also associated with another study on human thymus T cells.

The specimen sequenced was thymocytes. Source of these receptors: a girl under three years old with a congenital heart defect. Both conserved end residues are part of each CDR3. The D gene is left open where the match is weak. Expanded clones are given a class, and other clones once, few, many or no size at all.

TRBJ1-5 - - TRBV5-8 TGTGCCAGCAGCTTGCAGGTCAACCATAGCAATCAGCCCCAGCATTTT CASSLQVNHSNQPQHF
TRBJ2-3 once - TRBV7-8 TGTGCCAGCAGCTTATGGGCCGGAGGACAGCACCCGGGGCAGTATTTT CASSLWAGGQHPGQYF
TRBJ2-1 - TRBD1 TRBV4-2 TGTGCCAGCAGGTCCGGGACAGGGTACAATGAGCAGTTCTTC CASRSGTGYNEQFF
TRBJ1-1 - - TRBV5-1 TGCGCCAGCAGCCAGAGCGGATGCCCCGATAAGGGCACTGAAGCTTTCTTT CASSQSGCPDKGTEAFF
TRBJ2-7 few - TRBV23-1 TGCGCCAGCAGTGTATACGGCTACGAGCAGTACTTC CASSVYGYEQYF
TRBJ1-3 - - TRBV7-6 TGTGCCAGCAGCTGGGGCAGGGTAGGCAAGGGAAACACCATATATTTT CASSWGRVGKGNTIYF
TRBJ1-6 - - TRBV13 TGTGCCAGCAGTTCAAGCTACGACAGAGATAATTCACCCCTCCACTTT CASSSSYDRDNSPLHF
TRBJ1-2 - TRBD1 TRBV9 TGTGCCAGCAGCACATGGGACAGGGGGCCCCTTGGTTATGGCTACACCTTC CASSTWDRGPLGYGYTF
TRBJ2-7 - - TRBV30 TGTGCCTGGAGTGCCCCCTCCCTAACCTGGGCACCCCACTACGAGCAGTACTTC CAWSAPSLTWAPHYEQYF
TRBJ1-2 - TRBD1 TRBV5-8 TGTGCCAGCAGCCTAGGGAACAGGGGCGACTTTGGCTACACCTTC CASSLGNRGDFGYTF
TRBJ2-1 - TRBD1 TRBV10-1 TGCGCCAGTACAGGGGAGATGGTACCACCAAATGAGCAGTTCTTC CASTGEMVPPNEQFF
TRBJ1-1 - - TRBV7-3 TGTGCCAGCAGGGCTACAGAAGTATCAATGAACACTGAAGCTTTCTTT CASRATEVSMNTEAFF
TRBJ1-1 - - TRBV4-3 TGCGCCAGCAGCCAAAAAGCGAAAGCCGGGACACCGAACACTGAAGCTTTCTTT CASSQKAKAGTPNTEAFF
TRBJ1-5 - TRBD1 TRBV18 TGTGCCAGCTCACCCCGACAGGGGTATCAGCCCCAGCATTTT CASSPRQGYQPQHF
TRBJ2-7 - - TRBV6-5 TGTGCCAGCAGTTCCAGGAGAGGGTGGGCCTACGAGCAGTACTTC CASSSRRGWAYEQYF
TRBJ2-5 - TRBD2 TRBV7-2 TGTGCCAGCCGGACTAGCGGGTCCCAAGAGACCCAGTACTTC CASRTSGSQETQYF
TRBJ1-3 - - TRBV2 TGTGCCAGCAGTCCAGGACACAACAGCTCTGGAAACACCATATATTTT CASSPGHNSSGNTIYF
TRBJ2-7 - - TRBV14 TGTGCCAGCAGCCAAGCGGCTCATCAAAGGGACACGGAAAAAGGATACTCCTACGAGCAGTACTTC CASSQAAHQRDTEKGYSYEQYF